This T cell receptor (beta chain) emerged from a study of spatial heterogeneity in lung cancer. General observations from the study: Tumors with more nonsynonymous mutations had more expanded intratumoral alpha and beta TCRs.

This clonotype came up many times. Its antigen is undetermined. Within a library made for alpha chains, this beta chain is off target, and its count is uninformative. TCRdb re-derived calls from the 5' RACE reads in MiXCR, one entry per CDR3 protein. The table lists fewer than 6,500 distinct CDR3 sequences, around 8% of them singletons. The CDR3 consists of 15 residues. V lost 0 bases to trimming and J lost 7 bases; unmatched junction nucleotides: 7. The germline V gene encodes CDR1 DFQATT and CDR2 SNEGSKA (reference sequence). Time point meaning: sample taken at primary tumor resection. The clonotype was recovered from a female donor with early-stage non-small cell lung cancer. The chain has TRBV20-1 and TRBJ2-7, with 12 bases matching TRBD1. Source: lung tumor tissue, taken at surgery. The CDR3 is CSARDTGQGAWEQYF. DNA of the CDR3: TGCAGTGCTAGAGATACGGGACAGGGGGCGTGGGAGCAGTACTTC.